The 16 T cell receptor beta chains in this list originate from one sample, sequenced in a study of control samples from healthy donors and cancer patients. The repertoire was sequenced with immunoSEQ multiplex PCR; TCRdb's copy has only in-frame clones and lacks some. Of fewer than 90,000 clones listed, approximately 94% are singletons. The sample consisted of blood. Every receptor here comes from a woman aged 40 to 50 in good health.

The chain joins TRBV19 to TRBJ1-5; D unclear. Germline assignment: CDR1 LNHDA and CDR2 SQIVND (reference sequence). The V end was cut by 3 bases, the J end by 8 bases, with 8 bases between. The CDR3 is 12 residues long. CDR3 coding DNA: TGTGCCAGTAGTATCCAGTGGGAGCCCCAGCATTTT. Its protein product is CASSIQWEPQHF.

The V and J genes are TRBV12-3 or TRBV12-4 and TRBJ1-6, with D unclear. The CDR3 extends over 12 amino acids. Trimming pared 5 bases from V and 9 bases from J, leaving 8 bases between. DNA for the CDR3: TGTGCCAGCAGTCGGGATGGTTCACCCCTCCACTTT. As protein: CASSRDGSPLHF.

The chain couples TRBV6-2 or TRBV6-3 to TRBJ1-2; D not certain. The V end was cut by 0 bases, the J end by 4 bases, with 3 bases between. Germline CDR1 is MNHEY and CDR2 is SVGEGT. The CDR3 spans 12 residues. The CDR3 region is CASSYSFYGYTF. In DNA form, the CDR3 reads TGTGCCAGCAGTTACTCTTTCTATGGCTACACCTTC.

The chain's CDR3 is CASSPGVVSANEQFF. The CDR3 DNA reads as TGCGCCAGCAGCCCAGGAGTGGTTTCGGCGAATGAGCAGTTCTTC. The J gene is TRBJ2-1, the V gene TRBV5-1; D is unresolved. The CDR3 spans 15 residues. V lost 4 bases, J lost 7 bases, and 18 bases lay in between. Germline lookup yields CDR1 SGHRS and CDR2 YFSETQ.

This CDR3 reads CASSQTTYEGLGFF. CDR3 DNA: TGTGCCAGCAGCCAAACTACCTACGAGGGGCTCGGTTTCTTT. V usage is TRBV6-2 or TRBV6-3 and J usage is TRBJ1-1, with a weak D call TRBD1 (5 bases). The CDR3 is 14 amino acids. Germline V gene data show CDR1 as MNHEY and CDR2 as SVGEGT. Between the trimmed V and J ends, which lost 6 bases and 13 bases, there was a span of 24 bases.

This clone came up once. A read error may account for a junction end that differs from germline. V and J are TRBV28 and TRBJ1-6; TRBD1 matches 8 bases. The CDR3 is 17 residues long. Germline V gene sequence: CDR1 MDHEN, CDR2 SYDVKM. DNA of the CDR3: TGTGCCAGTAACTCCGGGGACCAGGGGGCGTATGATTCGCCCCTCCACTTT. It translates to CASNSGDQGAYDSPLHF.

This sequence joins TRBV9 and TRBJ2-1; no reliable D call. Trimming stripped 2 bases from V and 6 bases from J, with 15 bases between. Germline V gene data show CDR1 as SGDLS and CDR2 as YYNGEE. CDR3 length equals 15 residues. DNA of the CDR3: TGTGCCAGCAGCGTCCCCATCGGTAGAGGCAATGAGCAGTTCTTC. Amino acids: CASSVPIGRGNEQFF.

V usage is TRBV6-1 and J usage is TRBJ1-2; 7 bases align to TRBD1. There are 13 residues in the CDR3. The junction had 4 bases not matched to a gene; V was cut back by 2 bases and J by 7 bases. Germline CDR1 MNHNS, CDR2 SASEGT. DNA of the CDR3: TGTGCCAGCAGTGAATATAGGGGGCTTGGCTACACCTTC. It yields the protein CASSEYRGLGYTF.

This chain uses TRBV28 with TRBJ1-2; 7 bases are a match to TRBD1. Trimming at V came to 3 bases and at J to 8 bases, leaving 12 bases not matched to a gene. The CDR3 sequence is 15 residues long. Germline lookup yields CDR1 MDHEN and CDR2 SYDVKM. The CDR3 bases are TGTGCCAGCAGTTTTGGGACAGCGGGGTTGGGGGGCTACACCTTC. Protein product: CASSFGTAGLGGYTF.

The chain joins TRBV5-5 to TRBJ2-2; 11 bases agree with TRBD1. The ends lost 7 bases at V and 3 bases at J; junction bases unmatched: 5. Germline V lookup: CDR1 SGHKS, CDR2 YYEKEE (reference sequence). The CDR3 contains 15 residues. As DNA, the CDR3 is TGTGCCAGCTGGACAGGGGGCAGGGACACCGGGGAGCTGTTTTTT. This gives the protein CASWTGGRDTGELFF.

This sequence joins TRBV5-4 and TRBJ2-7, with D possibly matching TRBD2 (6 bases). Germline V gene sequence: CDR1 SGHNT, CDR2 YYREEE (reference sequence). Deletions cut 2 bases from V and 2 bases from J, with 8 bases between. The CDR3 contains 13 residues. The CDR3 DNA reads as TGTGCCAGCAGCTTTCGGGAGCCCTACGAGCAGTACTTC. Translating it yields CASSFREPYEQYF.

The V gene is TRBV2, the J gene TRBJ2-7; 13 nucleotides line up with TRBD2. From germline, CDR1 is SNHLY and CDR2 FYNNEI. The length of the CDR3 is 15 residues. V lost 6 bases and J lost 4; bases outside the gene matches: 6. The CDR3 DNA follows: TGTGCCAGCAGCGCCGGGACTAGCGGGATATACGAGCAGTACTTC. Protein product: CASSAGTSGIYEQYF. Full variable domain (rest looked up from reference TRBV2 and TRBJ2-7): EPEVTQTPSHQVTQMGQEVILRCVPISNHLYFYWYRQILGQKVEFLVSFYNNEISEKSEIFDDQFSVERPDGSNFTLKIRSTKLEDSAMYFCASSAGTSGIYEQYFGPGTRLTVT.

This rearrangement joins TRBV5-7 to TRBJ1-5; weak D call: TRBD1 (6 bases). TRBV5-7 is noted as an ORF with a role that remains uncertain. CDR3 length: 14 residues. V lost 3 bases, J lost 8 bases, and 15 bases lay in between. The CDR3 spells CASSSRQDVEPQHF. DNA of the CDR3: TGTGCCAGCAGCTCTCGACAGGACGTGGAGCCCCAGCATTTT.

V usage is TRBV4-2 and J usage is TRBJ1-1, with D tentatively TRBD1 (6 bases). The V and J ends lost 0 bases and 0 bases respectively, with 11 bases between them. Germline CDR1 reads LGHNA; CDR2 reads YNFKEQ. This CDR3 spans 16 amino acids. This CDR3 is CASSQDLGAMNTEAFF. DNA for the CDR3: TGTGCCAGCAGCCAAGATCTGGGGGCCATGAACACTGAAGCTTTCTTT.

The chain joins TRBV25-1 to TRBJ2-3; 9 nucleotides line up with TRBD2. Germline V gene data show CDR1 as MGHDK and CDR2 as SYGVNS. V shed 4 bases and J 3 bases; nucleotides not matched to a gene: 5. The CDR3 is 15 residues long. CDR3 residues: CASSVGREGTDTQYF. The CDR3 DNA reads TGTGCCAGCAGTGTGGGGCGGGAGGGGACAGATACGCAGTATTTT.

This chain links TRBV19 with TRBJ2-3; a weak D match, TRBD1 (6 bases). The germline V gene has CDR1 LNHDA and CDR2 SQIVND (reference sequence). CDR3 length equals 13 residues. V lost 3 bases, J lost 4 bases, and 8 bases lay in between. CDR3 sequence (DNA): TGTGCCAGTAGTATTCCAGGGGCAGATACGCAGTATTTT. Its protein product is CASSIPGADTQYF.